The TCR beta chain described here comes from a study of follicular helper T cells after annual influenza vaccination. General study findings and limits: ICOS+CD38+ cTfh clonality change tracked circulating plasmablast frequency change. Day 7 ICOS+CD38+ clones were most often found later in ICOS-CD38- cTfh cells. Each annual vaccination recalled recurring oligoclonal ICOS+CD38+ cTfh clonotypes.

Indicated time point: 2015-2016 season, pre-vaccination. Adults received seasonal inactivated influenza vaccine, with sorted blood CD4 subsets sequenced before and after. This clone appeared a few times. Antigen: not known. Sequencing was performed with immunoSEQ multiplex PCR; in TCRdb, only in-frame clones are kept and a portion is missing. This sample has under 15,000 clones, with about four fifths found just once. The CDR3 loop spans 17 amino acids. CDR1 is SGHTA and CDR2 is FQGNSA in the germline V gene. The V and J ends lost 3 bases and 1 base, in that order; junction bases with no gene match: 0.

Sequencing was performed on CXCR5- memory CD4+ T cells sorted from blood, taken on the day of influenza vaccination. The receptor was isolated from an adult who received the influenza vaccine. V usage is TRBV7-2 and J usage is TRBJ2-2, with 15 bases fitting TRBD2. The CDR3 here is CASSLGLAGGNTGELFF. CDR3 nucleotides: TGTGCCAGCAGCTTGGGACTAGCGGGGGGGAACACCGGGGAGCTGTTTTTT.